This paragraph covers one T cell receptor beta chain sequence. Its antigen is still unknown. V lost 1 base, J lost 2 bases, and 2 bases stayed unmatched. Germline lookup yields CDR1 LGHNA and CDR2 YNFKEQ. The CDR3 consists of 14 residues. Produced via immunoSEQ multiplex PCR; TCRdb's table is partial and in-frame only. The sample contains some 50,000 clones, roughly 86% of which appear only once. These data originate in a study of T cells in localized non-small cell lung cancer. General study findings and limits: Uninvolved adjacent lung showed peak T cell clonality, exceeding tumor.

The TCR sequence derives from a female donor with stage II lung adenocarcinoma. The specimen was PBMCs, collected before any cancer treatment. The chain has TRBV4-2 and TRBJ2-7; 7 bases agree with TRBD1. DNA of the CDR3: TGTGCCAGCAGCCAAGGGACAGGTACCTACGAGCAGTACTTC. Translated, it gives CASSQGTGTYEQYF.